This T cell receptor beta chain was found in a study of blood T cell repertoires in COVID-19. Those who participated ranged in age from roughly 18 to 100 years and resided in about two dozen US areas. The V end lost 4 bases, the J end lost 1 base, and 13 bases lay between the germline ends. Germline CDR1 MGHRA, CDR2 YSYEKL. This CDR3 comprises 16 residues. As originally analysed: The authors estimated nucleated cell counts from reference gene primer amplification. Method: immunoSEQ multiplex PCR; TCRdb's copy keeps in-frame clones and lacks some. That table gives V, J and clone size, and the DNA gave D and trimming. The sample has around 250,000 clones; about 90% are singletons.

The sequence was collected from a human donor in a cohort exposed to, infected with or recovered from COVID-19 (not recorded which). The donor label of this sample is uncertain. Sequenced sample: PBMCs or T cells enriched from blood (not recorded which). The rearrangement joins TRBV4-1 to TRBJ1-4; D gene uncertain. CDR3 DNA sequence: TGCGCCAGCAGCCGTGACCGGGATCTAACTAATGAAAAACTGTTTTTT. It is translated as CASSRDRDLTNEKLFF.